This TCR beta chain was observed in a study of blood T cell repertoires in COVID-19. A single count supports this clone. This CDR3 spans 10 amino acids. After removal of 8 bases from V and 9 bases from J, the junction contained 1 base not matched to a gene. The V gene's germline CDR1 is ENHRY and CDR2 SYGVKD. Some clones are missing from TCRdb's copy, which holds only in-frame ones; the method was immunoSEQ multiplex PCR. The repertoire consists of roughly 290,000 clones, with 70% to 90% occurring once and the leading ten covering about 4.1%. The sample was PBMCs or T cells enriched from blood (not recorded which). This TCR was recovered from a woman in her 30s who had recovered from COVID-19. The chain is built from TRBV10-3 and TRBJ2-1; 7 bases line up with TRBD2. CDR3 coding DNA: TGTGCCATCGGGGGGGGTGAGCAGTTCTTC. It yields the protein CAIGGGEQFF.